This T cell receptor (beta chain) was obtained from a study of blood T cell repertoires in COVID-19. Across the study: Samples representing acute and convalescent COVID-19 were sourced from the United States, Italy and Spain. Sample material is recorded as cDNA or gDNA derived from T cells, B-cell-depleted T cells, or PBMCs.

Per the germline V gene, CDR1 is SNHLY and CDR2 is FYNNEI. The trim removed 8 bases at V and 3 bases at J, leaving 5 bases unmatched. The CDR3 length is 14 residues. Per the original data handling: Amplification from reference gene primers served as the basis for estimated nucleated cell counts. Profiling relied on immunoSEQ multiplex PCR, and the TCRdb table lists in-frame clones only, not all of them. The V and J calls and the clone size are those of that table, but D and trimming were determined from the DNA. The sample carries about 110,000 clones, about 90% recorded once. This clonotype was sampled from a human donor in a cohort sampled during active COVID-19. The sequenced sample was peripheral blood. This chain connects TRBV2 to TRBJ2-4, with TRBD1 matching 9 bases. Here the CDR3 reads CASYRGQGKNIQYF. DNA of the CDR3: TGTGCCAGCTACAGGGGGCAGGGCAAAAACATTCAGTACTTC.